What follows are 22 T cell receptor beta chains derived from one specimen sequenced in a study of blood T cell repertoires in COVID-19. Generated by immunoSEQ multiplex PCR, the TCRdb table keeps only in-frame clones and is missing some. The table lists about 200,000 clones, 65% to 90% of them singletons. Sequences were obtained from PBMCs or T cells enriched from blood (not recorded which). The receptor set was obtained from a man aged 35 to 55 who had recovered from COVID-19.

The chain joins TRBV18 to TRBJ1-4; D remains unclear. CDR1 is KGHSH and CDR2 is LQKENI in the germline V gene. CDR3 length: 14 residues. V gave up 6 bases and J gave up 6 bases, with 14 bases separating them. This CDR3 reads CASSPDMRDEKLFF. CDR3 DNA sequence: TGTGCCAGCTCGCCCGACATGAGGGATGAAAAACTGTTTTTT.

V and J are TRBV5-1 and TRBJ1-3; D uncertain. The CDR3 runs to 14 residues. V was trimmed by 4 bases and J by 0 bases, leaving 8 bases between them. Germline CDR1 SGHRS, CDR2 YFSETQ. CDR3 DNA: TGCGCCAGCAGCCCCGACACCTCTGGAAACACCATATATTTT. Protein: CASSPDTSGNTIYF.

The chain uses TRBV4-1 and TRBJ1-2, with D possibly being TRBD1 (5 bases). Between the trimmed V and J ends, which lost 1 base and 2 bases, there was a span of 11 bases. Germline CDR1 is MGHRA and CDR2 is YSYEKL. The CDR3 contains 15 residues. CDR3 DNA sequence: TGCGCCAGCAGCCAAGCCCTAGACAGCAACTATGGCTACACCTTC. Its protein is CASSQALDSNYGYTF.

The chain combines TRBV7-9 with TRBJ1-3; maybe TRBD1 (6 bases). The CDR3 extends over 16 amino acids. V was shortened by 3 bases and J by 4 bases, with 16 bases between the two germline ends. CDR1 is SEHNR, CDR2 FQNEAQ, per germline (reference sequence). DNA of the CDR3: TGTGCCAGCAGCTTGGGGAAGGGGGTCCTGGGAAACACCATATATTTT. It codes for CASSLGKGVLGNTIYF.

V is TRBV4-1 and J is TRBJ2-1; 15 nucleotides line up with TRBD2. Germline assignment: CDR1 MGHRA and CDR2 YSYEKL. CDR3 length: 20 amino acids. J gave up 6 bases and V 2 bases, and 14 bases lay outside the gene matches. CDR3 coding DNA: TGCGCCAGCAGCCAACCCGGACTAGCGGGAGGGCCTCGGTTTTCCAATGAGCAGTTCTTC. This gives the protein CASSQPGLAGGPRFSNEQFF.

This chain joins TRBV24-1 and TRBJ2-1; D gene uncertain. Looked up from germline, CDR1 is KGHDR and CDR2 is SFDVKD. This CDR3 has 13 amino acids. The ends were cut back, 2 bases at V and 8 bases at J, with 9 bases in the middle. CDR3 DNA: TGTGCCACCAGTGATTCCGAGAGCTATGAGCAGTTCTTC. This codes for CATSDSESYEQFF.

The chain carries TRBV27 and TRBJ2-2; the match to TRBD2 covers 11 bases. CDR3 length equals 16 residues. V lost 6 bases, J lost 3 bases, and 6 bases stayed unmatched. Germline V gene lookup returns CDR1 MNHEY and CDR2 SMNVEV (reference sequence). The CDR3 nucleotides read TGTGCCAGCAGCTTCACTAGCGGGAGTTACACCGGGGAGCTGTTTTTT. Protein product: CASSFTSGSYTGELFF.

This clone was seen only a few times. V is TRBV5-1 and J is TRBJ1-3; D is perhaps TRBD1 (5 bases). Germline V CDR1 and CDR2: SGHRS, YFSETQ. With 2 bases removed from V and 3 bases from J, the gap between germline ends came to 15 bases. The CDR3 extends over 16 amino acids. DNA of the CDR3: TGCGCCAGCAGCTTAGACCGGGGGACGGTTGGAAACACCATATATTTT. Translated: CASSLDRGTVGNTIYF.

Here the CDR3 reads CASSQTSVYTDTQYF. The DNA of the CDR3 is TGTGCCAGCAGCCAGACTAGCGTGTACACAGATACGCAGTATTTT. The chain employs TRBV7-2 and TRBJ2-3, with 8 bases fitting TRBD2. Per the germline V gene, CDR1 is SGHTA and CDR2 is FQGNSA. The CDR3 covers 15 residues. Losses at the gene ends were 5 bases for V and 2 bases for J; bases not matched to a gene: 6. Full variable domain (outside the CDR3, taken from reference TRBV7-2 and TRBJ2-3): GAGVSQSPSNKVTEKGKDVELRCDPISGHTALYWYRQSLGQGLEFLIYFQGNSAPDKSGLPSDRFSAERTGGSVSTLTIQRTQQEDSAVYLCASSQTSVYTDTQYFGPGTRLTVL.

This clone occurred once. The genes are TRBV6-4 and TRBJ1-1; no firm D call. The germline V gene encodes CDR1 MRHNA and CDR2 SNTAGT. The CDR3 covers 14 residues. Trimming removed 6 bases at V and 4 bases at J, with 15 bases between. CDR3 sequence: CASRSQAGSTEAFF. DNA for the CDR3: TGTGCCAGCAGGAGCCAGGCCGGAAGCACTGAAGCTTTCTTT.

The chain has TRBV9 and TRBJ1-2; D unclear. Germline V gene lookup returns CDR1 SGDLS and CDR2 YYNGEE. This CDR3 is 14 amino acids long. Deletions cut 3 bases from V and 3 bases from J, with 12 bases between. The CDR3 protein is CASSGGNTYYGYTF. In nucleotides, the CDR3 is TGTGCCAGCAGCGGAGGAAACACATACTATGGCTACACCTTC.

This clone was observed a single time. The rearrangement joins TRBV10-3 to TRBJ1-4; D gene uncertain. V shed 0 bases and J shed 3 bases, with 5 bases lying between them. Germline CDR1 ENHRY, CDR2 SYGVKD. The CDR3 sequence is 14 residues long. The CDR3 reads CAISESQPNEKLFF. The CDR3, as DNA: TGTGCCATCAGTGAGTCACAGCCTAATGAAAAACTGTTTTTT.

This clone was counted once. This chain connects TRBV14 to TRBJ2-2; TRBD1 is a possible D gene (6 bases). Looked up from germline, CDR1 is SGHDN and CDR2 is FVKESK. This CDR3 spans 14 amino acids. Deletions cut 7 bases from V and 0 bases from J, with 9 bases between. The chain's CDR3 is CASIDRPNTGELFF. DNA of the CDR3: TGTGCCAGCATTGACAGGCCGAACACCGGGGAGCTGTTTTTT. Using reference TRBV14 and TRBJ2-2 for the parts outside the CDR3, the full variable domain is EAGVTQFPSHSVIEKGQTVTLRCDPISGHDNLYWYRRVMGKEIKFLLHFVKESKQDESGMPNNRFLAERTGGTYSTLKVQPAELEDSGVYFCASIDRPNTGELFFGEGSRLTVL.

As concerns this clone: The same CDR3 arises from other DNA sequences in this sample as well. The chain couples TRBV6-4 to TRBJ1-1; D uncertain. The CDR3 runs 14 residues. Trimming shortened V by 0 bases and J by 4 bases, and 9 bases separated the two germline ends. Germline CDR1 is MRHNA and CDR2 is SNTAGT. The CDR3 bases are TGTGCCAGCAGTGACTCTTCCAGAGGCACTGAAGCTTTCTTT. Protein: CASSDSSRGTEAFF.

This chain links TRBV14 with TRBJ1-1; possibly TRBD1 for D (5 bases). Germline V gene lookup returns CDR1 SGHDN and CDR2 FVKESK. V lost 3 bases and J 4 bases, leaving 9 bases between the germline ends. The CDR3 sequence is 13 residues long. CDR3 DNA sequence: TGTGCCAGCAGCCATAGTCAGGGCACTGAAGCTTTCTTT. Translating gives CASSHSQGTEAFF.

The CDR3 coding sequence is TGTGCCAGCAGCGTAGTTGGCTCAAGCTCCTACAATGAGCAGTTCTTC. It translates to CASSVVGSSSYNEQFF. The chain employs TRBV9 and TRBJ2-1, with D hard to call. Germline CDR1 reads SGDLS; CDR2 reads YYNGEE. The V end was cut by 0 bases, the J end by 0 bases, with 10 bases between. The CDR3 totals 16 residues.

The chain uses TRBV27 and TRBJ1-5; 12 nucleotides line up with TRBD1. The CDR3 is made up of 17 amino acids. Germline V gene lookup returns CDR1 MNHEY and CDR2 SMNVEV (reference sequence). Germline trimming cut 5 bases from V and 6 bases from J; bases unmatched to any gene: 11. The CDR3 sequence: CASSPIRDRGLGQPQHF. The CDR3 coding sequence is TGTGCCAGCAGTCCAATCCGGGACAGGGGGCTTGGTCAGCCCCAGCATTTT.

This clone was seen a handful of times. The J gene is TRBJ1-6, the V gene TRBV7-8; TRBD1 matches at 8 bases. The V gene end was trimmed by 5 bases and the J gene end by 5 bases; junction bases not matched to a gene: 8. Germline V gives CDR1 SGHVS, CDR2 FQNEAQ. The CDR3 sequence is 16 residues long. CDR3 nucleotides: TGTGCCAGCAGCGCCAGGACAGGGTGGGATAATTCACCCCTCCACTTT. It encodes CASSARTGWDNSPLHF.

V and J are TRBV2 and TRBJ1-2; 8 bases match TRBD1. V lost 6 bases to trimming and J lost 3 bases; unmatched junction nucleotides: 6. The CDR3 sequence is 14 residues long. Germline V lookup: CDR1 SNHLY, CDR2 FYNNEI. CDR3 residues: CASRAGGAYYGYTF. CDR3 in DNA: TGTGCCAGCAGAGCAGGGGGCGCATACTATGGCTACACCTTC.

This chain links TRBV3-1 (or the pseudogene TRBV3-2) with TRBJ2-2; D is ambiguous. Per the germline V gene, CDR1 is LGHDT and CDR2 is YNNKEL (reference sequence). CDR3 size: 12 residues. V was trimmed by 4 bases and J by 7 bases, leaving 7 bases between them. For the CDR3, the DNA is TGTGCCAGCAGCCCCCCGGGCGGGGAGCTGTTTTTT. Protein: CASSPPGGELFF.

The chain joins TRBV15 to TRBJ2-7; D is unresolved. With 0 bases removed from V and 2 bases from J, the gap between germline ends came to 8 bases. This CDR3 region has 14 residues. Per germline, CDR1 LNHNV and CDR2 YYDKDF (reference sequence). The CDR3 DNA follows: TGTGCCACCAGCAGAGATTCACTTACCTACGAGCAGTACTTC. Amino acid sequence: CATSRDSLTYEQYF.

The V gene is TRBV7-2, the J gene TRBJ1-1, with D possibly matching TRBD1 (6 bases). The V end was cut by 5 bases, the J end by 2 bases, with 15 bases between. Germline-derived CDR1 and CDR2 are SGHTA and FQGNSA. The CDR3 has 15 residues. For the CDR3, the DNA is TGTGCCAGCAGCCCGATTGGGGGCGGTAACACTGAAGCTTTCTTT. Translation gives CASSPIGGGNTEAFF.